This T cell receptor (beta chain) derives from a study of cytomegalovirus exposure and HLA in healthy donors. Per the germline V gene, CDR1 is SEHNR and CDR2 is FQNEAQ (reference sequence). The CDR3 extends over 16 amino acids. Trimming at V came to 5 bases and at J to 3 bases, leaving 9 bases not matched to a gene. Findings of the study overall: The classifier reportedly diagnosed cytomegalovirus status with high specificity and sensitivity.

In the PCR, 60 Vbeta and 13 Jbeta primers were used. Clones were sequenced by immunoSEQ multiplex PCR, and TCRdb holds only the in-frame ones, with some missing. The repertoire holds some 200,000 clones, with approximately 70% as singletons. On this clone: Its antigen is undetermined.

Sequenced: PBMCs. V gene TRBV7-9 combines with J gene TRBJ1-2; 10 bases fit TRBD1. The receptor comes from a man in his forties in good health and CMV-seropositive. CDR3 DNA sequence: TGTGCCAGCAGCCCGACAGGGACAGGGGACGACTATGGCTACACCTTC. Translated: CASSPTGTGDDYGYTF.